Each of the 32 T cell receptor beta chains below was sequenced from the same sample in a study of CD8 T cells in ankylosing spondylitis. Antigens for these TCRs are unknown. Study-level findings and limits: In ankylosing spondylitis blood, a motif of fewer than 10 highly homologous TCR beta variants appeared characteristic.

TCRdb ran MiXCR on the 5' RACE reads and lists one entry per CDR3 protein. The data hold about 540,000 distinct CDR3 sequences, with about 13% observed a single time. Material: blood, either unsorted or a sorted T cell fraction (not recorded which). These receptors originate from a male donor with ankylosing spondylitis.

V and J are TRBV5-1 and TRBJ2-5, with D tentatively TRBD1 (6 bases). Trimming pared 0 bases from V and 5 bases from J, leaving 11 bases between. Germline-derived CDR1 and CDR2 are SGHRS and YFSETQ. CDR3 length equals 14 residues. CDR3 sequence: CASSLVSGVETQYF. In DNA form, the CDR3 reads TGCGCCAGCAGCTTGGTCTCAGGGGTTGAGACCCAGTACTTC.

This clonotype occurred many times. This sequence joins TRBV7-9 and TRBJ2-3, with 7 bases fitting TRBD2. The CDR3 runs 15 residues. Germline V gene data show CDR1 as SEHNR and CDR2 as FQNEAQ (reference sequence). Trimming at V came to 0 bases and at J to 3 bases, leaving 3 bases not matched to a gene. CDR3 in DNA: TGTGCCAGCAGCTTAGCAGCTAGCGGAACAGATACGCAGTATTTT. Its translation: CASSLAASGTDTQYF.

Here the CDR3 DNA reads TGTGCCAGTAGTATTGCCGGGTCGTTGGGTAATGAGCAGTTCTTC. Amino acids: CASSIAGSLGNEQFF. The chain uses TRBV19 and TRBJ2-1; no reliable D call. Germline V gene sequence: CDR1 LNHDA, CDR2 SQIVND (reference sequence). V was shortened by 3 bases and J by 7 bases, with 16 bases between the two germline ends. The length of the CDR3 is 15 residues.

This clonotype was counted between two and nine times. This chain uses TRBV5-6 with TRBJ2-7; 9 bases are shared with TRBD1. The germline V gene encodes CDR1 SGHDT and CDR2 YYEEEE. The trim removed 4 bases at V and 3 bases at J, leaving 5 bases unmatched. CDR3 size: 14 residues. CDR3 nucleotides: TGTGCCAGCAGCGCCGGGACAGGGATCTACGAGCAGTACTTC. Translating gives CASSAGTGIYEQYF.

CDR3 in DNA: TGCGCCAGCAGCTTGGGGGCGGGGATACAAGAGACCCAGTACTTC. The encoded protein is CASSLGAGIQETQYF. The rearrangement uses TRBV5-1 and TRBJ2-5; D may be TRBD2 (6 bases). There are 15 residues in the CDR3. Deletions cut 0 bases from V and 2 bases from J, with 11 bases between. CDR1 SGHRS and CDR2 YFSETQ come from the germline V gene.

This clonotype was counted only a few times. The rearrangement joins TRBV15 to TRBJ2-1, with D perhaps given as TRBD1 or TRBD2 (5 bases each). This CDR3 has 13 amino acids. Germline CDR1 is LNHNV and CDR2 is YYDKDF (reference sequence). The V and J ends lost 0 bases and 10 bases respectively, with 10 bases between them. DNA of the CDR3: TGTGCCACCAGCAGAGATCGGTGGGACGAGCAGTTCTTC. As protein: CATSRDRWDEQFF.

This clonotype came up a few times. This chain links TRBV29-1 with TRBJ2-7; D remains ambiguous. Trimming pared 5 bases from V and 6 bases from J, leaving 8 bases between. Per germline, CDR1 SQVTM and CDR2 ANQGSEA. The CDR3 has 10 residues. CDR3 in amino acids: CSVIWVEQYF. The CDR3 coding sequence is TGCAGCGTTATCTGGGTCGAGCAGTACTTC.

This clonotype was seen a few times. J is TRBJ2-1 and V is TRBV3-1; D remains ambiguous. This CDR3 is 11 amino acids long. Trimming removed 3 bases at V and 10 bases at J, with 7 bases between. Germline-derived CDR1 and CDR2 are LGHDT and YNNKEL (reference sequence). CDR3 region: CASSHSGEQFF. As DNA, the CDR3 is TGTGCCAGCAGCCACTCCGGGGAGCAGTTCTTC.

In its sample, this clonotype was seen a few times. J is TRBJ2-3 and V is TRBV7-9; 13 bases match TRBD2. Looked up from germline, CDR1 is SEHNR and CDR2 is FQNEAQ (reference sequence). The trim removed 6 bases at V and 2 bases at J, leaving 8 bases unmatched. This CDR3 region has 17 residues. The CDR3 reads CASSGWGLAGTTDTQYF. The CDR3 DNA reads TGTGCCAGCAGTGGCTGGGGACTAGCGGGAACCACAGATACGCAGTATTTT. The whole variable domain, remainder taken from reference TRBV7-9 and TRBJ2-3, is DTGVSQNPRHKITKRGQNVTFRCDPISEHNRLYWYRQTLGQGPEFLTYFQNEAQLEKSRLLSDRFSAERPKGSFSTLEIQRTEQGDSAMYLCASSGWGLAGTTDTQYFGPGTRLTVL.

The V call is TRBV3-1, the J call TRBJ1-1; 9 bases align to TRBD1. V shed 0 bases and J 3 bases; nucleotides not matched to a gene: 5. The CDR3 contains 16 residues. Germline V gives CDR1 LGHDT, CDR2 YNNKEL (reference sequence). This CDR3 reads CASSQEYRGRYTEAFF. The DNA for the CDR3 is TGTGCCAGCAGCCAAGAATACAGGGGGCGGTACACTGAAGCTTTCTTT.

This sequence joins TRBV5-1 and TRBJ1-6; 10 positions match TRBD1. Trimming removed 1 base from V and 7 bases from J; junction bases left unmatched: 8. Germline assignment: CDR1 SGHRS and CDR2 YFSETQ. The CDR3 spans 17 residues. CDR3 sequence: CASSLWGGTGENSPLHF. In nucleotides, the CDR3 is TGCGCCAGCAGCTTGTGGGGCGGGACAGGGGAAAATTCACCCCTCCACTTT.

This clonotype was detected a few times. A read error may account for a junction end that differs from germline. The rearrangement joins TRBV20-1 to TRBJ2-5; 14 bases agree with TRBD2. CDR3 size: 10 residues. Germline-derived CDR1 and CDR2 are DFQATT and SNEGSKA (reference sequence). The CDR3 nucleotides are TGCAGTGTGGGGACTAGCGGGAGTCACTTC. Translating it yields CSVGTSGSHF.

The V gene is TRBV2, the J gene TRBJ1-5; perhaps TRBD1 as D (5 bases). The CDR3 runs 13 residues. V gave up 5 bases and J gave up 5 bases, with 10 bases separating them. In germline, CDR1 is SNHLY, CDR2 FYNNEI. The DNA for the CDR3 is TGTGCCAGCAGTTTATCGGGGGATCAGCCCCAGCATTTT. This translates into CASSLSGDQPQHF. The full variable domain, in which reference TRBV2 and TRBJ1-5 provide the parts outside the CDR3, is EPEVTQTPSHQVTQMGQEVILRCVPISNHLYFYWYRQILGQKVEFLVSFYNNEISEKSEIFDDQFSVERPDGSNFTLKIRSTKLEDSAMYFCASSLSGDQPQHFGDGTRLSIL.

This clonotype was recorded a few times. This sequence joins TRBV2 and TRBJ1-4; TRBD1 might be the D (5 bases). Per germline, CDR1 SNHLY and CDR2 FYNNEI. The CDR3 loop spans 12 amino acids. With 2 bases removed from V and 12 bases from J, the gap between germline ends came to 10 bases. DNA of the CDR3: TGTGCCAGCAGTGAAAACAGGAGGGAACTGTTTTTT. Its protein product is CASSENRRELFF.

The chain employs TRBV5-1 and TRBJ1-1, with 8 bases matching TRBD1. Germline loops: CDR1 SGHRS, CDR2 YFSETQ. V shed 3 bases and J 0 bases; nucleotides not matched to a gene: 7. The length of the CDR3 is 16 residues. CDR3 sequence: CASSSLRTGMNTEAFF. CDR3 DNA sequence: TGCGCCAGCAGCTCGTTGAGGACAGGGATGAACACTGAAGCTTTCTTT.

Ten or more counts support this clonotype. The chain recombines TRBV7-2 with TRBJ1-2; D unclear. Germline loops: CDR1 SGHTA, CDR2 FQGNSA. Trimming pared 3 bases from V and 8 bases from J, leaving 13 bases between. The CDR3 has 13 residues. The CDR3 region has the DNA TGTGCCAGCAGCTTCGACGGTCTTGTGGGCTACACCTTC. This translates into CASSFDGLVGYTF.

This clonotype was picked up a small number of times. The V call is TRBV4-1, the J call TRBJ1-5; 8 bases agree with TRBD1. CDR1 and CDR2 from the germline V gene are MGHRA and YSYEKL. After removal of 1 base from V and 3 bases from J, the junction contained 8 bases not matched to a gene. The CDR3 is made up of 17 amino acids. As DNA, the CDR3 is TGCGCCAGCAGCCAAGGCCCAGACAGGGGCTACAATCAGCCCCAGCATTTT. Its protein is CASSQGPDRGYNQPQHF.

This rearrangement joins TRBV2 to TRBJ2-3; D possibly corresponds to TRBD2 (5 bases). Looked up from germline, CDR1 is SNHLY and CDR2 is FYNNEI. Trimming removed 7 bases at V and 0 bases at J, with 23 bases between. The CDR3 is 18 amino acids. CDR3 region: CASNGGNPEKHSTDTQYF. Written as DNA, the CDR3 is TGTGCCAGCAATGGAGGAAACCCGGAGAAGCATAGCACAGATACGCAGTATTTT.

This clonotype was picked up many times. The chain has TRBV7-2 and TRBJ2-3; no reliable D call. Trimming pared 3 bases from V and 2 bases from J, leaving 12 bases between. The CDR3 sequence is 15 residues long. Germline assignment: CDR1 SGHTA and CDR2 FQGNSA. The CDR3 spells CASSLGIQYTDTQYF. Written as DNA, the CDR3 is TGTGCCAGCAGCTTGGGTATACAGTACACAGATACGCAGTATTTT. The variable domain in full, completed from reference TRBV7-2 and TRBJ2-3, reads GAGVSQSPSNKVTEKGKDVELRCDPISGHTALYWYRQSLGQGLEFLIYFQGNSAPDKSGLPSDRFSAERTGGSVSTLTIQRTQQEDSAVYLCASSLGIQYTDTQYFGPGTRLTVL.

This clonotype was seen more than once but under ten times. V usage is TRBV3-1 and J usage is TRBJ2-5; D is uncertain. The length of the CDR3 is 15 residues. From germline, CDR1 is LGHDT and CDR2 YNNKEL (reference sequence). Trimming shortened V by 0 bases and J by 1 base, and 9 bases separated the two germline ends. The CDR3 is CASSQDKVLQETQYF. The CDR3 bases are TGTGCCAGCAGCCAAGATAAGGTCCTCCAAGAGACCCAGTACTTC.

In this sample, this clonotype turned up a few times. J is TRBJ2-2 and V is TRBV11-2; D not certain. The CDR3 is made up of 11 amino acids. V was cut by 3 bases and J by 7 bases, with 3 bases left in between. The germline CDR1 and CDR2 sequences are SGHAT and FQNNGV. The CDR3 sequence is CASSFYGELFF. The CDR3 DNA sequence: TGTGCCAGCAGCTTTTACGGGGAGCTGTTTTTT.

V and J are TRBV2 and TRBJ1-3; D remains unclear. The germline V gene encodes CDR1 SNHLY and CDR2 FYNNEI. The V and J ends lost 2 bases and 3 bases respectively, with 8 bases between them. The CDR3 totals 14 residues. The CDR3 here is CASSESRIGNTIYF. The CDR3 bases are TGTGCCAGCAGTGAATCCCGGATTGGAAACACCATATATTTT.

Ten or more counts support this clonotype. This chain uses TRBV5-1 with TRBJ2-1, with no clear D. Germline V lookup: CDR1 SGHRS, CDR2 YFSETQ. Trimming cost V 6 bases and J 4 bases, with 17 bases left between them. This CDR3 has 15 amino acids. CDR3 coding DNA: TGCGCCAGCAAACTGGCGGATAATGAGTACAATGAGCAGTTCTTC. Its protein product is CASKLADNEYNEQFF.

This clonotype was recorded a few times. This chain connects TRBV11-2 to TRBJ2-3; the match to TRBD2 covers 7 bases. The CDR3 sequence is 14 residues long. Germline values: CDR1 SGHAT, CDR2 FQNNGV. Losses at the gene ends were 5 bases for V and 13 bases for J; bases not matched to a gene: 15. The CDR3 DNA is TGTGCCAGCAGCCCAGCGGGACCGACCTTGGGAGAGTATTTT. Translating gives CASSPAGPTLGEYF.

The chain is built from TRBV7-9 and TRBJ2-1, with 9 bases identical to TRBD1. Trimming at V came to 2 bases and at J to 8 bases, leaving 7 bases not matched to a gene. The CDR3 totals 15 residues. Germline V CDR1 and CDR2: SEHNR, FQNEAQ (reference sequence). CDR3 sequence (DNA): TGTGCCAGCAGCTTATCCGGGACAGGGTTCCATGAGCAGTTCTTC. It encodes CASSLSGTGFHEQFF. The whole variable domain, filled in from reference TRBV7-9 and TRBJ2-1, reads DTGVSQNPRHKITKRGQNVTFRCDPISEHNRLYWYRQTLGQGPEFLTYFQNEAQLEKSRLLSDRFSAERPKGSFSTLEIQRTEQGDSAMYLCASSLSGTGFHEQFFGPGTRLTVL.

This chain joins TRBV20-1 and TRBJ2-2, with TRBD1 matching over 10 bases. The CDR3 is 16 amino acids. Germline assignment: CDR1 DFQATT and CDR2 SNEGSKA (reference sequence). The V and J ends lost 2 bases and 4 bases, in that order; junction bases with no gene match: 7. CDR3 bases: TGCAGTGCTAGAAATGTATGGGACAGGGGCACCGGGGAGCTGTTTTTT. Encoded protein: CSARNVWDRGTGELFF.

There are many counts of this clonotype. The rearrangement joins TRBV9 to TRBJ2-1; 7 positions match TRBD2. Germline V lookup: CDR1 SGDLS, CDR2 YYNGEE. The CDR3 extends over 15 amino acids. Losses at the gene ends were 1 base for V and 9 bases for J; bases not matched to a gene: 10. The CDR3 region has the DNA TGTGCCAGCAGCGTAAGAAGCGGGATTTGGGTTGAGCAGTTCTTC. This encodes CASSVRSGIWVEQFF.

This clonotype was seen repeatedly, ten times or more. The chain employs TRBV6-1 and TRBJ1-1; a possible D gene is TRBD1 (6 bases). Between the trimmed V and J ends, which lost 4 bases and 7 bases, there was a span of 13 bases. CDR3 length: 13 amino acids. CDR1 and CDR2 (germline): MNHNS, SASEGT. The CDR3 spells CASSVRGTIEAFF. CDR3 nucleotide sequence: TGTGCCAGCAGTGTTAGGGGGACCATTGAAGCTTTCTTT.

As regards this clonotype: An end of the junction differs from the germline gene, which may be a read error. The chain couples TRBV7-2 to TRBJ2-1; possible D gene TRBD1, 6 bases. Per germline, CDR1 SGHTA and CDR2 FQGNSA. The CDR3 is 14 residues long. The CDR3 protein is CASSLARQGPQMVF. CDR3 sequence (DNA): TGTGCCAGCAGCTTAGCCCGGCAGGGGCCCCAGATGGTCTTC.

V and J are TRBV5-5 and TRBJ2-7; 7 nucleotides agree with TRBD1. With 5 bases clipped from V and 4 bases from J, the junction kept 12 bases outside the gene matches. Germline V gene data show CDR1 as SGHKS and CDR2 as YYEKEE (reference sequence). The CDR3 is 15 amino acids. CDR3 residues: CASSLTRTGGYEQYV. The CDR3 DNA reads TGTGCCAGCAGTTTAACTCGGACAGGAGGTTACGAGCAGTACGTC.

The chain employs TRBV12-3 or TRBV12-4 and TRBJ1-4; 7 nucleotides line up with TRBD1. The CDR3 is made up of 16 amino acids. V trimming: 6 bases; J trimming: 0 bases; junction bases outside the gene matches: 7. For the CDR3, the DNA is TGTGCCAGCAGCCGGGACAGCCAGGCAACTAATGAAAAACTGTTTTTT. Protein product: CASSRDSQATNEKLFF.

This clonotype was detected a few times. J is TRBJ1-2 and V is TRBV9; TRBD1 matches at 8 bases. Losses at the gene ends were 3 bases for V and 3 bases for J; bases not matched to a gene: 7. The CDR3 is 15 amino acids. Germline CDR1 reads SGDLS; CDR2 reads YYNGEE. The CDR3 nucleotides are TGTGCCAGCAGCGCCCGACAGGGGAGCGACTATGGCTACACCTTC. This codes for CASSARQGSDYGYTF.